Described below is a single T cell receptor (beta chain) sequence and its context. Antigen specificity is unknown. This record belongs to a study of post-analysis software for immune sequencing data. The wider study: Disease courses included relapsing-remitting, secondary progressive and progressive-relapsing multiple sclerosis.

Study-wide results and limits: The study found TRBV5-6, TRBV5-1 and TRBV20-1 among roughly 5 TRBV segments more frequent in patients than controls. Under F measure analysis, samples from one preparation batch co-clustered strongly.

Prepared TCR beta cDNA libraries contained unique molecular identifiers. MiXCR was run by TCRdb on the PCR reads, yielding one entry per CDR3 protein. The data contain 800,000 to 950,000 distinct CDR3 sequences, approximately 50% of them seen just once; the ten biggest clones take up approximately 4.2%. Germline-derived CDR1 and CDR2 are DFQATT and SNEGSKA (reference sequence). The CDR3 runs 13 residues. Trimming stripped 3 bases from V and 0 bases from J, with 8 bases between. V and J are TRBV20-1 and TRBJ2-5; D gene ambiguous. The sequence was obtained from a girl aged 10 to 17 with multiple sclerosis. The sample consisted of blood. CDR3 amino acids: CSARGRYQETQYF. For the CDR3, the DNA is TGCAGTGCTAGGGGCCGGTACCAAGAGACCCAGTACTTC.